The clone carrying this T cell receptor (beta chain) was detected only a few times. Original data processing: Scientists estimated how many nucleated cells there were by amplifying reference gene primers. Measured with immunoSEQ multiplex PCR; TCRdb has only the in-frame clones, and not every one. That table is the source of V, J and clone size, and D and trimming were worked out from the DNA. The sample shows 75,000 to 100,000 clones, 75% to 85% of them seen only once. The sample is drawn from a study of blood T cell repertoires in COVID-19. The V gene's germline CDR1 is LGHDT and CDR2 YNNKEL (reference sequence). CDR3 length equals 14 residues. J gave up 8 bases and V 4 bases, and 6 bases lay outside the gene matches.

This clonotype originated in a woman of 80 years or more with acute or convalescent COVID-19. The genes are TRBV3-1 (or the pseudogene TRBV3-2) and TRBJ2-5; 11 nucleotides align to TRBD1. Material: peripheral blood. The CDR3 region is CASSLGTGGTTQYF. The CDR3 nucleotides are TGTGCCAGCAGCCTGGGGACAGGGGGGACAACCCAGTACTTC.